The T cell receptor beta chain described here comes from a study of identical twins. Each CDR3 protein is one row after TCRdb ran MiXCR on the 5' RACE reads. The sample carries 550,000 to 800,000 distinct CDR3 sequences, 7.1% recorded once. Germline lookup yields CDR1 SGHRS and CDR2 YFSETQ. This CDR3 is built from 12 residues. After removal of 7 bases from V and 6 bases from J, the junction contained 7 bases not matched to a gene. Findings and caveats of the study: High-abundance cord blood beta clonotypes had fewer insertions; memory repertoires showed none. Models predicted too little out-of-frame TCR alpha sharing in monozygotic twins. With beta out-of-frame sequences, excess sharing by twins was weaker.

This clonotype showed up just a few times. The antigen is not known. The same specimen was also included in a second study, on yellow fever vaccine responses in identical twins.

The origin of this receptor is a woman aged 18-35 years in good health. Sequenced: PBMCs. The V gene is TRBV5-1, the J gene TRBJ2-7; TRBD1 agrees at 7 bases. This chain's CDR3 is CASGPGQFEQYF. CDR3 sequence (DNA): TGCGCCAGCGGACCGGGACAGTTCGAGCAGTACTTC.